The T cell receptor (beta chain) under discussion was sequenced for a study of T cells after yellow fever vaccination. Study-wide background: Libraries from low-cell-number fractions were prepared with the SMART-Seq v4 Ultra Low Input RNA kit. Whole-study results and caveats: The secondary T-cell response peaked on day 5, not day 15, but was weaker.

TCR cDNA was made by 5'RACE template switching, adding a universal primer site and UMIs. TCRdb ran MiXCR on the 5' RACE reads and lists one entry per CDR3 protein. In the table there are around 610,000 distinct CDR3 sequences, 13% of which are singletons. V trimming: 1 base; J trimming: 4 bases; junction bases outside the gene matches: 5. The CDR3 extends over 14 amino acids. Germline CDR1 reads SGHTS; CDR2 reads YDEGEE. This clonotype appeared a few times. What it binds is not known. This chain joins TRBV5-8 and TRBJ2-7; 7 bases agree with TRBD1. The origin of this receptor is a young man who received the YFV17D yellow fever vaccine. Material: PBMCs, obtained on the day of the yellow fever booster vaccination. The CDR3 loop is CASSLIGQEYEQYF. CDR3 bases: TGTGCCAGCAGCTTGATCGGACAGGAATACGAGCAGTACTTC. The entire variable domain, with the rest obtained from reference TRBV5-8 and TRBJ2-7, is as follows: EAGVTQSPTHLIKTRGQQATLRCSPISGHTSVYWYQQALGLGLQFLLWYDEGEERNRGNFPPRFSGRQFPNYSSELNVNALELEDSALYLCASSLIGQEYEQYFGPGTRLTVT.